This passage covers 9 T cell receptor beta chains from one sample sequenced in a study of T cells after yellow fever vaccination. TCRdb reprocessed the 5' RACE reads via MiXCR and lists one record per CDR3 protein. Among over 130,000 distinct CDR3 sequences listed, less than 9.5% were seen once. Sample: CD4+ T cells sorted from PBMCs, taken 5 days after the yellow fever booster vaccination. Every receptor here comes from a young man who received the YFV17D yellow fever vaccine.

This clonotype was picked up many times. The V gene is TRBV7-9, the J gene TRBJ2-1; D remains unclear. The V end was cut by 0 bases, the J end by 13 bases, with 7 bases between. The CDR3 is 11 amino acids. Germline V CDR1 and CDR2: SEHNR, FQNEAQ (reference sequence). The CDR3 here is CASSLAQLQFF. The CDR3 coding sequence is TGTGCCAGCAGCTTAGCGCAGCTCCAGTTCTTC. Using reference TRBV7-9 and TRBJ2-1 for the parts outside the CDR3, the full variable domain is DTGVSQNPRHKITKRGQNVTFRCDPISEHNRLYWYRQTLGQGPEFLTYFQNEAQLEKSRLLSDRFSAERPKGSFSTLEIQRTEQGDSAMYLCASSLAQLQFFGPGTRLTVL.

This clonotype was counted many times. The chain has TRBV11-2 and TRBJ2-5; 12 nucleotides line up with TRBD2. This CDR3 is built from 21 residues. The junction had 19 bases not matched to a gene; V was cut back by 5 bases and J by 0 bases. Germline V CDR1 and CDR2: SGHAT, FQNNGV. For the CDR3, the DNA is TGTGCCAGCAGCAAACTCCTAGCGGGAGGGGAGTCTTTAGACAACCAAGAGACCCAGTACTTC. Translated, it gives CASSKLLAGGESLDNQETQYF.

This clonotype has ten or more counts. The V gene is TRBV9, the J gene TRBJ2-7; D may be TRBD2 (7 bases). V lost 4 bases and J lost 1, with 15 bases in between. The CDR3 length is 15 residues. Germline V gene sequence: CDR1 SGDLS, CDR2 YYNGEE. CDR3 DNA sequence: TGTGCCAGCAGCCTCGAGGGGGGAGGGTCCTACGAGCAGTACTTC. This codes for CASSLEGGGSYEQYF.

A few counts support this clonotype. The CDR3 sequence is CSARKQGARSNQPQHF. The DNA for the CDR3 is TGCAGTGCTAGGAAGCAGGGGGCGCGGAGCAATCAGCCCCAGCATTTT. The chain uses TRBV20-1 and TRBJ1-5; TRBD1 aligns across 8 bases. Trimming removed 3 bases from V and 1 base from J; junction bases left unmatched: 8. The CDR3 length is 16 residues. Germline CDR1 DFQATT, CDR2 SNEGSKA (reference sequence).

In its sample, this clonotype was seen many times. The rearrangement links TRBV20-1 to TRBJ2-6; a possible D gene is TRBD2 (6 bases). The CDR3 covers 15 residues. Deletions cut 7 bases from V and 4 bases from J, with 17 bases between. Germline V gene sequence: CDR1 DFQATT, CDR2 SNEGSKA (reference sequence). DNA of the CDR3: TGCAGTGGGACGGGAGTAACCACAGGGGCCAACGTCCTGACTTTC. Amino acid sequence: CSGTGVTTGANVLTF.

This clonotype has at least ten counts. This sequence joins TRBV28 and TRBJ2-7; 8 bases are a match to TRBD1. V lost 6 bases, J lost 2 bases, and 9 bases stayed unmatched. This CDR3 spans 15 amino acids. The germline gives CDR1 MDHEN, CDR2 SYDVKM. The CDR3 region has the DNA TGTGCCAGCAGAAAAGAGCAGGGGGCCCCCTACGAGCAGTACTTC. Its protein product is CASRKEQGAPYEQYF.

Ten or more counts support this clonotype. The chain joins TRBV10-2 to TRBJ1-1, with a possible D match to TRBD1 (6 bases). Germline CDR1 and CDR2: WSHSY and SAAADI. V dropped 6 bases and J dropped 1 base, with 12 bases sitting between them. CDR3 length equals 14 residues. CDR3 sequence (DNA): TGCGCCAGCAGGGTTCAGGGGCAGAACACTGAAGCTTTCTTT. Translation: CASRVQGQNTEAFF.

This clonotype was seen ten or more times. The CDR3 DNA reads TGCGCCAGCAGCATGGGGACAGGGGAGACCCAGTACTTC. Protein: CASSMGTGETQYF. The rearrangement uses TRBV5-1 and TRBJ2-5, with TRBD1 matching 9 bases. This CDR3 contains 13 residues. The germline V gene has CDR1 SGHRS and CDR2 YFSETQ. V lost 4 bases and J lost 5; bases outside the gene matches: 3.

This clonotype was recorded many times. The V call is TRBV7-2, the J call TRBJ2-3, with D possibly called TRBD1 or TRBD2 (5 bases each). V was cut by 7 bases and J by 5 bases, with 19 bases left in between. Germline CDR1 is SGHTA and CDR2 is FQGNSA. The length of the CDR3 is 15 residues. CDR3 coding DNA: TGTGCCAGCACCCTGCGGGCCCTTAGGGGAGATACGCAGTATTTT. The encoded protein is CASTLRALRGDTQYF.